This TCR beta chain was identified during a study of T cells in Graves' hyperthyroidism and ophthalmopathy. This clonotype was seen a handful of times. Every diagnosis used clinical symptoms, serum thyroxine and TRAb, thyroid ultrasound and orbital computed tomography. The source material, RNA transcripts, was used to amplify TCR beta CDR3 regions. Carried out on the TCR CDR3, a first-round RT-PCR used the HTBI primer set. TCRdb recomputed calls from the multiplex PCR reads with MiXCR, one row per CDR3 protein. The sample has some 270,000 distinct CDR3 sequences, 10% to 15% seen once. Sequencing was performed on blood. This sequence originates from a woman aged 25-40 years with Graves' hyperthyroidism that later progressed to Graves' ophthalmopathy.

Here the CDR3 reads CSASKGYEETQYF. Here the CDR3 DNA reads TGCAGTGCTAGTAAAGGTTACGAAGAGACCCAGTACTTC. This chain links TRBV20-1 with TRBJ2-5; the D is unclear. This CDR3 is built from 13 residues. Germline V lookup: CDR1 DFQATT, CDR2 SNEGSKA (reference sequence). V shed 3 bases and J shed 3 bases, with 11 bases lying between them.